This T cell receptor beta chain was captured in a study of blood T cell repertoires in COVID-19 (dated by TCRdb to 2020 to 2022). As for the study more broadly: Collaborator samples came from the United States, Italy and Spain and covered acute and convalescent phases of COVID-19. The samples were drawn from the first 160 participants of the ongoing ImmuneRACE study and from 950 to 1,500 subjects provided by 6 global collaborators. Sample metadata almost always included a de-identified subject ID, COVID-19 status, age in years and sex. The repertoires were released in a freely available public database meant as a resource for research on the immune response to SARS-CoV-2. Subjects who had been exposed to COVID-19, were actively infected with it, or had recovered from it provided the deeply sampled blood TCRbeta repertoires that made up the dataset. Where HLA class I and class II types were available, the types were taken from metadata supplied by the sample provider, not from assay-based typing. The material from the prospective study consisted of cDNA or gDNA derived from T cells, B-cell-depleted T cells, or PBMCs. Results the study describes overall, beyond this receptor: How much clinical and demographic metadata was included differed by source and by participant, and the metadata was provided uncurated.

Notes on this clone: Which antigen it targets is not known. No base quality information exists; no much larger clone differs at one position.

Collaborating institutions collected whole blood in K2EDTA tubes following their own protocols. For TCRbeta analysis, collaborator samples were shipped as frozen whole blood, as isolated PBMCs, or as DNA extracted from either sample type. CDR1 and CDR2 are drawn from the germline V gene: SNHLY, FYNNEI. The CDR3, from cysteine to phenylalanine, totals 14 residues. Only the CDR3 part of the read is kept: 42 bases, read in frame from the first base. V is reduced by 6 bases and J by 4 bases, leaving a spacing of 13 bases between them. TCRbeta CDR3 regions were amplified from genomic DNA by means of the immunoSEQ Assay, a bias-controlled multiplex PCR. Turning to the authors' computational methods: Nucleated cell counts per sample were estimated from amplification of reference gene primers within the assay. Sequence reads were collapsed and filtered to measure the absolute abundance of every unique TCRbeta CDR3 rearrangement. For each sample, productive Simpson clonality was calculated as the square root of Simpson's diversity index across productive rearrangements. The immuneACCESS repertoire file appears here via TCRdb, limited to in-frame rearrangements. These files lack a portion of the clones; in checked studies, under half of the deficit traces to unresolved V genes, and the cause of the others is not known. That table gives V, J and clone size, and the DNA gave D and trimming. Within this sample are roughly 80,000 clones, with 82% of them counted one time only. In total, the top ten clones hold 20% to 25% of the sample.

Sequenced material: peripheral blood. The TCR sequence derives from a human donor in a cohort sampled during active COVID-19. The chain is made from TRBV2 and TRBJ1-3; the D gene is perhaps TRBD1, from 6 matching bases. The DNA is TGTGCCAGCAGGCACAGGGTAAAAGGAAACACCATATATTTT. It encodes CASRHRVKGNTIYF.